The T cell receptor beta chain under discussion was sequenced for a study of TIL therapy for anti-PD-1-resistant metastatic lung cancer. About the study: A handful of tumors were EGFR-mutant and two were ALK-rearranged. Median tumor mutation burden was 1.5 mutations per megabase.

This CDR3 has 12 amino acids. Between the trimmed V and J ends, which lost 0 bases and 6 bases, there was a span of 4 bases. The V gene's germline CDR1 is SGHNT and CDR2 YYREEE (reference sequence). The time point was: pre-treatment sample, taken before nivolumab and TIL therapy. Patients were adults with stage 4 NSCLC. The libraries were made with immunoSEQ v3. TCRdb keeps only in-frame clones here, not all; method: immunoSEQ multiplex PCR. The sample holds tens of thousands of clones, just over 70% seen once. Here the sequenced sample was blood, taken at baseline. The receptor comes from a person aged 25 to 79 with non-small cell lung cancer. This rearrangement joins TRBV5-4 to TRBJ1-5; D call uncertain. CDR3 nucleotides: TGTGCCAGCAGCTTGGACGGTCAGCCCCAGCATTTT. It is translated as CASSLDGQPQHF.